Each of the 27 T cell receptor beta chains below was sequenced from the same sample in a study of blood T cells in healthy people across ages (dated by TCRdb to the mid-2010s). The library was generated by 5' RACE. TCRdb names Illumina HiSeq 2500 as the instrument used. A second roughly 7 to 11 cycle PCR used a sample-barcoded 5' primer and a J-beta primer mix. TCRdb reran the public reads through fastp at Q25 and MiXCR, keeping productive beta chains. Entries are consolidated by CDR3 protein sequence, retaining the most common genes and DNA. This sample comprises around 600,000 distinct CDR3 sequences, 45% to 55% of them detected only once. The ten largest clonotypes hold about 22% of the sample. Sample: blood. These receptors all stem from an elderly man in good health.

This chain connects TRBV6-6 to TRBJ2-5; D uncertain. The CDR3 sequence is 12 residues long. Per the germline V gene, CDR1 is MNHNY and CDR2 is SVGAGI (reference sequence). V gave up 6 bases and J gave up 7 bases, with 12 bases separating them. CDR3 amino acids: CASSSRLGTQYF. CDR3 sequence (DNA): TGTGCCAGCAGCTCTCGTTTAGGGACCCAGTACTTC.

Concerning this clonotype: A junction boundary mismatches the germline segment, possibly from a read error. The chain is built from TRBV6-2 or TRBV6-3 and TRBJ2-5, with no clear D. From germline, CDR1 is MNHEY and CDR2 SVGEGT. The CDR3 runs to 13 residues. The CDR3 bases are TGTGCCAGCAGAACAAAGAACCAAGAGACCCGGTACTTC. Amino acid sequence: CASRTKNQETRYF.

The genes are TRBV21-1 and TRBJ2-1; TRBD2, the table's D call, was not compared with the DNA. TRBV21-1 corresponds to a pseudogene. This CDR3 contains 15 residues. The CDR3 bases are TGTGCCAGCAGCGAACGGCGGGGCTACATCAATGAGCAGTTCTTC. It is translated as CASSERRGYINEQFF.

The V gene is TRBV20-1, the J gene TRBJ2-7, with D perhaps matching TRBD1 (6 bases). This CDR3 region has 12 residues. Trimming shortened V by 4 bases and J by 2 bases, and 9 bases separated the two germline ends. The V gene's germline CDR1 is DFQATT and CDR2 SNEGSKA (reference sequence). The CDR3 is CSANGQTYEQYF. CDR3 sequence (DNA): TGCAGTGCTAACGGACAGACCTACGAGCAGTACTTC.

This clonotype has a count of ten or more. The chain employs TRBV6-6 and TRBJ1-1; D is perhaps TRBD1 (6 bases). CDR3 length: 14 amino acids. The germline gives CDR1 MNHNY, CDR2 SVGAGI (reference sequence). Trimming shortened V by 8 bases and J by 8 bases, and 21 bases separated the two germline ends. The CDR3 spells CASPPDRDLGEAFF. CDR3 coding DNA: TGTGCCAGCCCCCCGGACAGAGATTTAGGCGAAGCTTTCTTT.

V and J are TRBV7-2 and TRBJ2-7, with 8 positions matching TRBD2. The V and J ends lost 5 bases and 2 bases, in that order; junction bases with no gene match: 8. The CDR3 extends over 15 amino acids. Per the germline V gene, CDR1 is SGHTA and CDR2 is FQGNSA. CDR3 nucleotide sequence: TGTGCCAGCAGCGTCGCGGGGGGACCCACCTACGAGCAGTACTTC. This sequence encodes CASSVAGGPTYEQYF.

This chain joins TRBV29-1 and TRBJ2-3, with TRBD2 identical over 9 bases. Germline assignment: CDR1 SQVTM and CDR2 ANQGSEA. The CDR3 is made up of 15 amino acids. Germline trimming cut 2 bases from V and 0 bases from J; bases unmatched to any gene: 3. The CDR3 nucleotides read TGCAGCGTTGAACGGCTAGCGGGAAGCACAGATACGCAGTATTTT. It specifies CSVERLAGSTDTQYF.

The chain recombines TRBV20-1 with TRBJ2-1; 11 nucleotides match TRBD2. The V gene's germline CDR1 is DFQATT and CDR2 SNEGSKA (reference sequence). The CDR3 loop spans 12 amino acids. The ends lost 5 bases at V and 6 bases at J; junction bases unmatched: 0. CDR3 amino acids: CSALAGGNEQFF. The CDR3 DNA reads TGCAGTGCTCTAGCGGGGGGCAATGAGCAGTTCTTC.

This chain uses TRBV2 with TRBJ2-3, with 9 bases fitting TRBD2. This CDR3 is built from 15 residues. V was pared by 8 bases and J by 0 bases, with 6 bases of the junction left unmatched. Germline V CDR1 and CDR2: SNHLY, FYNNEI. CDR3 loop: CASRPLAGSTDTQYF. The CDR3 DNA is TGTGCCAGCCGCCCTCTAGCGGGGAGCACAGATACGCAGTATTTT.

This clonotype showed up just a few times. The CDR3 loop is CASSLSSRSGFGYTF. CDR3 in DNA: TGTGCCAGCAGTTTAAGTTCACGCAGCGGGTTTGGCTACACCTTC. V and J are TRBV27 and TRBJ1-2; D gene ambiguous. The length of the CDR3 is 15 residues. Germline assignment: CDR1 MNHEY and CDR2 SMNVEV (reference sequence). The V end lost 2 bases, the J end lost 7 bases, and 17 bases lay between the germline ends.

The chain joins TRBV20-1 to TRBJ2-1; D is unresolved. Germline V lookup: CDR1 DFQATT, CDR2 SNEGSKA (reference sequence). The CDR3 is 15 residues long. Trimming removed 6 bases at V and 3 bases at J, with 18 bases between. DNA of the CDR3: TGCAGTGCGACCCCGGTAGAGCTGGACTACAATGAGCAGTTCTTC. As protein: CSATPVELDYNEQFF.

V is TRBV7-3 and J is TRBJ2-5; possibly TRBD1 or TRBD2 for D (5 bases each). Trimming took off 6 bases at V and 5 bases at J, with 19 bases between the two ends. Looked up from germline, CDR1 is SGHTA and CDR2 is FQGTGA. The length of the CDR3 is 15 residues. CDR3 amino acids: CASRSTGTRRETQYF. The DNA of the CDR3 is TGTGCCAGCAGATCCACCGGGACGAGGAGGGAGACCCAGTACTTC.

The V call is TRBV20-1, the J call TRBJ1-1; D remains unclear. Germline V gene data show CDR1 as DFQATT and CDR2 as SNEGSKA (reference sequence). The length of the CDR3 is 16 residues. Between the trimmed V and J ends, which lost 6 bases and 2 bases, there was a span of 22 bases. The CDR3 reads CSARQPPGGLNTEAFF. The DNA of the CDR3 is TGCAGTGCCCGTCAGCCCCCGGGAGGGTTAAACACTGAAGCTTTCTTT.

This clonotype was seen a few times. The rearrangement uses TRBV7-9 and TRBJ1-1, with a weak D call TRBD1 (6 bases). Trimming removed 5 bases from V and 3 bases from J, with 10 bases in between. The CDR3 is 13 residues long. CDR1 SEHNR and CDR2 FQNEAQ come from the germline V gene (reference sequence). The CDR3 here is CASSKGQYTEAFF. In DNA, the CDR3 is TGTGCCAGCAGCAAAGGACAGTACACTGAAGCTTTCTTT.

In this sample, this clonotype turned up a few times. At one end, the junction sequence differs from germline, possibly due to a read error. The genes are TRBV6-5 and TRBJ2-5, with a tentative D call TRBD1 (5 bases). CDR1 MNHEY and CDR2 SVGAGI come from the germline V gene. CDR3 length equals 15 residues. The CDR3 coding sequence is TGCGCCAGCAGTACCCTGGGGCGGCCCAAAGAGACCCAGTACTTC. Translated: CASSTLGRPKETQYF.

This clonotype was picked up a small number of times. The chain couples TRBV7-2 to TRBJ2-5, with a weak D call TRBD2 (5 bases). From germline, CDR1 is SGHTA and CDR2 FQGNSA. CDR3 length: 15 residues. The V end was cut by 5 bases, the J end by 2 bases, with 15 bases between. The CDR3 nucleotides are TGTGCCAGCAGCACGTGGCCGGGGAGTCAAGAGACCCAGTACTTC. It specifies CASSTWPGSQETQYF.

J is TRBJ2-1 and V is TRBV18; D may correspond to TRBD1 or TRBD2 (5 bases each). Deletions cut 2 bases from V and 10 bases from J, with 15 bases between. The CDR3 length is 14 residues. Germline assignment: CDR1 KGHSH and CDR2 LQKENI. The DNA for the CDR3 is TGTGCCAGCTCACCAGGTCTCGACAGACTAGAGCAGTTCTTC. As protein: CASSPGLDRLEQFF. The full variable domain, completed using reference TRBV18 and TRBJ2-1, is NAGVMQNPRHLVRRRGQEARLRCSPMKGHSHVYWYRQLPEEGLKFMVYLQKENIIDESGMPKERFSAEFPKEGPSILRIQQVVRGDSAAYFCASSPGLDRLEQFFGPGTRLTVL.

This rearrangement joins TRBV12-3 or TRBV12-4 to TRBJ1-4; D is ambiguous. Trimming cost V 6 bases and J 8 bases, with 16 bases left between them. This CDR3 comprises 14 residues. CDR3 sequence (DNA): TGTGCCAGCAGAGTGGGCCAGCTCGGAGAAAAACTGTTTTTT. It translates to CASRVGQLGEKLFF.

This clonotype was recorded a few times. The chain recombines TRBV20-1 with TRBJ1-4; D is uncertain. The V gene lost 6 bases and the J gene lost 0 bases, with 20 bases spanning the gap. This CDR3 comprises 17 residues. Germline CDR1 is DFQATT and CDR2 is SNEGSKA (reference sequence). The CDR3 spells CSASPPSTGTTNEKLFF. DNA of the CDR3: TGCAGTGCCAGCCCACCTTCTACCGGGACAACTAATGAAAAACTGTTTTTT.

The CDR3: CASSLEGTVRYEQYF. DNA for the CDR3: TGTGCCAGCAGTTTAGAGGGTACAGTTCGCTACGAGCAGTACTTC. The chain joins TRBV28 to TRBJ2-4; D may be TRBD2 (5 bases). The end of the DNA fits TRBJ2-7 better, so the J call may be wrong. The CDR3 is 15 residues long. Per germline, CDR1 MDHEN and CDR2 SYDVKM.

Points on this clonotype: The junction does not match germline at one end; this may be a read error. This chain connects TRBV20-1 to TRBJ2-1; TRBD1 matches 7 bases. The CDR3 is 12 amino acids. The V gene's germline CDR1 is DFQATT and CDR2 SNEGSKA (reference sequence). The CDR3, as DNA: TGCAGCGCTAAGGACAGGTGCAATGAGCAGTTCTTC. It yields the protein CSAKDRCNEQFF.

Concerning this clonotype itself: One end of the junction varies from germline; a read error may be responsible. The chain recombines TRBV11-3 with TRBJ2-1; D is possibly TRBD2 (5 bases). CDR1 SGHNT and CDR2 YENEEA come from the germline V gene. The CDR3 has 15 residues. The CDR3 is CASSLSGVAYNEKYF. CDR3 sequence (DNA): TGTGCCAGCAGCCTCTCCGGGGTGGCCTACAATGAGAAGTACTTC.

This clonotype was picked up a small number of times. A read error may be the cause here, since a much bigger clone is one base away. V and J are TRBV10-3 and TRBJ2-1, with D unclear. V was pared by 6 bases and J by 0 bases, with 6 bases between. The CDR3 length is 13 residues. The germline V gene has CDR1 ENHRY and CDR2 SYGVKD. The CDR3 nucleotides are TGTGCCATCAGGGAGAGCTCCTACAATGAGCAGTTCTTC. Encoded protein: CAIRESSYNEQFF.

The V and J genes are TRBV29-1 and TRBJ1-1; D ambiguous. Germline loops: CDR1 SQVTM, CDR2 ANQGSEA. The CDR3 has 13 amino acids. V dropped 6 bases and J dropped 6 bases, with 17 bases sitting between them. CDR3 loop: CSVTWTGSAEAFF. CDR3 sequence (DNA): TGCAGCGTCACTTGGACGGGGTCGGCTGAAGCTTTCTTT.

This chain connects TRBV28 to TRBJ2-5; tentatively, D is TRBD1 or TRBD2 (5 bases each). Germline V CDR1 and CDR2: MDHEN, SYDVKM. V was shortened by 7 bases and J by 7 bases, with 13 bases between the two germline ends. The CDR3 loop spans 12 amino acids. The CDR3 region is CASKPVGGTQYF. The CDR3 bases are TGTGCCAGCAAACCGGTTGGGGGGACCCAGTACTTC.

The chain is built from TRBV5-1 and TRBJ2-6; 9 nucleotides align to TRBD1. V trimming: 3 bases; J trimming: 6 bases; junction bases outside the gene matches: 10. The CDR3 has 17 amino acids. Germline-derived CDR1 and CDR2 are SGHRS and YFSETQ. The CDR3 sequence is CASSSLSTGGQANVLTF. CDR3 in DNA: TGCGCCAGCAGCTCGCTGTCGACAGGGGGGCAGGCCAACGTCCTGACTTTC.

This sequence joins TRBV9 and TRBJ1-2; TRBD1 might be the D (6 bases). This CDR3 is built from 14 residues. The germline V gene encodes CDR1 SGDLS and CDR2 YYNGEE. V gave up 2 bases and J gave up 7 bases, with 15 bases separating them. This CDR3 reads CASSVTGTVSGYTF. The CDR3 DNA follows: TGTGCCAGCAGCGTTACAGGGACGGTCTCTGGCTACACCTTC.